The rows below give T cell receptor beta chains drawn from one sample of a study of OX40 agonist ivuxolimab in advanced cancers. TCRdb's table, derived via immunoSEQ multiplex PCR, lists solely in-frame clones and lacks some. The sample records 60,000 to 70,000 clones, around 89% being singletons. The sample in question was CD4+ or CD8+ T cells sorted from blood, obtained in a trial of the OX40 agonist ivuxolimab. Source of these receptors: an adult with an advanced solid tumor such as melanoma, head and neck, liver or kidney cancer. The CDR3 runs from the conserved cysteine through the conserved F or W. Each record gives: clone size, D gene, V gene, J gene, CDR3 DNA, CDR3 protein. A D gene is named only where the DNA matches it firmly. Size is stated for part of the rows, as once, few or many counts, or as a class when the clone is expanded.

>-|TRBD1|TRBV6-4|TRBJ1-6
TGTGCCAGCAGTTACTCGACAGGGGGTAATTCACCCCTCCACTTT
CASSYSTGGNSPLHF
>-|TRBD1|TRBV7-2|TRBJ2-2
TGTGCCAGCACCATCCGGACAGGGCACACCGGGGAGCTGTTTTTT
CASTIRTGHTGELFF
>-|-|TRBV11-2|TRBJ1-1
TGTGCCAGCAGCTCGGGAGAGGTCACTGAAGCTTTCTTT
CASSSGEVTEAFF
>-|-|TRBV6-5|TRBJ1-2
TGTGCCAGCAGTTACTCTGGGAGCAACTATGGCTACACCTTC
CASSYSGSNYGYTF
>-|-|TRBV28|TRBJ1-1
TGTGCCAGCAGTTTGGGGACATTGAACACTGAAGCTTTCTTT
CASSLGTLNTEAFF
>-|-|TRBV6-1|TRBJ2-7
TGTGCCAGCAGTGAATCTTCCCCCGTTACCTACGAGCAGTACTTC
CASSESSPVTYEQYF
>-|-|TRBV18|TRBJ1-1
TGTGCCAGCTCACCAAATCAAGTCAGAAACACTGAAGCTTTCTTT
CASSPNQVRNTEAFF
>once|-|TRBV20-1|TRBJ1-6
TGCAGTGCTAGAGAGGCTTCACCCCTCCACTTT
CSAREASPLHF
>-|-|TRBV27|TRBJ1-1
TGTGCCAGCAGTATCTCGACAGGAAACACTGAAGCTTTCTTT
CASSISTGNTEAFF
>-|TRBD1|TRBV6-6|TRBJ2-7
TGTGCCAGTACCGGGACAGGGGTTTCCTACGAGCAGTACTTC
CASTGTGVSYEQYF